These 22 T cell receptor beta chains were all obtained from the same sample, sequenced in a study of read filtering for tumor transcriptome and immune sequencing. Molecular barcoded adaptors covering alpha/delta and beta/gamma chains were used on around 400 ng RNA. TCRdb redid the calling of the reads with MiXCR, one entry per CDR3 protein. The sample lists roughly 68,000 distinct CDR3 sequences, approximately 15% occurring once. Material for sequencing was a population of CD138-negative cells sorted from bone marrow. These receptors came from a donor aged 40 or older with multiple myeloma.

There are many counts of this clonotype. This chain uses TRBV14 with TRBJ2-2; D unclear. This CDR3 spans 13 amino acids. CDR1 is SGHDN and CDR2 is FVKESK in the germline V gene. Trimming took off 1 base at V and 6 bases at J, with 6 bases between the two ends. The chain's CDR3 is CASSQVGSGELFF. The CDR3 DNA sequence: TGTGCCAGCAGCCAAGTGGGTTCCGGGGAGCTGTTTTTT.

There are many counts of this clonotype. The J gene is TRBJ1-2, the V gene TRBV4-2; 8 bases fit TRBD1. The CDR3 is 14 residues long. V shed 0 bases and J 8 bases; nucleotides not matched to a gene: 5. Germline CDR1 and CDR2: LGHNA and YNFKEQ. This CDR3 reads CASSQEDRGRGYTF. The CDR3 coding sequence is TGTGCCAGCAGCCAAGAAGACAGGGGAAGGGGCTACACCTTC.

This clonotype was counted many times. The chain recombines TRBV3-1 with TRBJ2-4, with TRBD2 matching 14 bases. This CDR3 contains 18 residues. Trimming took 3 bases from V and 1 from J; bases not matched to a gene: 5. CDR1 and CDR2 from the germline V gene are LGHDT and YNNKEL (reference sequence). CDR3: CASSHGTSGSSAKNIQYF. The CDR3 DNA reads as TGTGCCAGCAGCCACGGGACTAGCGGGAGTTCGGCCAAAAACATTCAGTACTTC.

This clonotype showed up many times. The genes are TRBV7-2 and TRBJ2-7; 10 positions agree with TRBD2. This CDR3 has 14 amino acids. Per the germline V gene, CDR1 is SGHTA and CDR2 is FQGNSA. The trim removed 5 bases at V and 2 bases at J, leaving 3 bases unmatched. The CDR3 loop is CASSQREGPYEQYF. The CDR3 DNA sequence: TGTGCCAGCAGCCAGCGGGAGGGCCCCTACGAGCAGTACTTC.

Notes on this clonotype: At one of its ends the junction is not consistent with the germline gene, which may arise from a read error. The rearrangement links TRBV6-5 to TRBJ1-2, with 8 nucleotides matching TRBD1. The CDR3 contains 17 residues. Germline V gene data show CDR1 as MNHEY and CDR2 as SVGAGI. Here the CDR3 DNA reads TGTGCCAGCAGTTATATTTCTTTCGGACAGGGAGACTATGGCTACGCCTTC. It is translated as CASSYISFGQGDYGYAF.

This clonotype has more than one count but fewer than ten. The V call is TRBV10-3, the J call TRBJ2-1; 13 bases map to TRBD2. V shed 10 bases and J 8 bases; nucleotides not matched to a gene: 14. The CDR3 has 16 residues. The germline CDR1 and CDR2 sequences are ENHRY and SYGVKD. The CDR3 bases are TGTGCCAGCATGTCCGGGACTAGCGGGAACAGGGATGAGCAGTTCTTC. Amino acids: CASMSGTSGNRDEQFF.

This clonotype appeared many times. In nucleotides, the CDR3 is TGCAGCGTTGAAGATTCGGGAGCGTACAATGAGCAGTTCTTC. Its protein is CSVEDSGAYNEQFF. The chain couples TRBV29-1 to TRBJ2-1, with D possibly being TRBD2 (6 bases). Trimming pared 0 bases from V and 4 bases from J, leaving 10 bases between. Germline loops: CDR1 SQVTM, CDR2 ANQGSEA. The CDR3 length is 14 residues.

Ten or more counts support this clonotype. The gene calls are TRBV20-1 and TRBJ1-1; D is unclear. The V end lost 2 bases, the J end lost 5 bases, and 18 bases lay between the germline ends. The CDR3 is made up of 15 amino acids. From germline, CDR1 is DFQATT and CDR2 SNEGSKA (reference sequence). CDR3 in DNA: TGCAGTGCTAGATGGGGTTTCGGTTCGCGGACTGAAGCTTTCTTT. This sequence encodes CSARWGFGSRTEAFF.

With respect to this clonotype: Possible read error: a much larger clone is one base away. The chain carries TRBV4-1 and TRBJ2-2, with no clear D. Germline loops: CDR1 MGHRA, CDR2 YSYEKL. V was clipped by 4 bases and J by 7 bases, with 16 bases between them. The CDR3 is 15 residues long. The CDR3 sequence is CASSPPLSFGGELFF. For the CDR3, the DNA is TGCGCCAGCAGCCCCCCCTTGAGCTTTGGCGGGGAGCTGTTTTTT.

This chain uses TRBV7-6 with TRBJ2-3, with D maybe TRBD2 (6 bases). The V gene lost 1 base and the J gene lost 3 bases, with 14 bases spanning the gap. Germline V lookup: CDR1 SGHVS, CDR2 FNYEAQ. This CDR3 has 16 residues. CDR3 in amino acids: CASSLGSGASTDTQYF. CDR3 DNA sequence: TGTGCCAGCAGCTTAGGCTCGGGAGCGTCAACAGATACGCAGTATTTT.

This clonotype was seen a few times. This may arise from a read error, as a much more abundant clone is one base away. V and J are TRBV12-3 or TRBV12-4 and TRBJ2-6; tentative D call: TRBD1 (6 bases). The CDR3 has 16 amino acids. The CDR3 here is CTSSPTRQVGANVLTF. The CDR3 nucleotides are TGTACCAGCAGTCCCACTCGACAGGTTGGGGCCAACGTCCTGACTTTC.

This clonotype occurred many times. The chain carries TRBV29-1 and TRBJ1-5; D not resolved. V lost 2 bases, J lost 7 bases, and 12 bases lay in between. The CDR3 spans 13 residues. The germline V gene has CDR1 SQVTM and CDR2 ANQGSEA. The CDR3 loop reads CSVEIRVGQPQHF. The CDR3 DNA sequence: TGCAGCGTTGAAATCCGGGTTGGCCAGCCCCAGCATTTT.

This clonotype has a count of ten or more. The chain employs TRBV29-1 and TRBJ1-2, with 11 bases fitting TRBD1. J lost 2 bases, V lost 5 bases, and 1 base had no gene match. The length of the CDR3 is 13 residues. Germline loops: CDR1 SQVTM, CDR2 ANQGSEA. Here the CDR3 DNA reads TGCAGCGTTTGGACAGGGGGCAACTATGGCTACACCTTC. This gives the protein CSVWTGGNYGYTF.

Many counts were recorded for this clonotype. The chain has TRBV19 and TRBJ2-1; TRBD2 agrees at 10 bases. The germline V gene has CDR1 LNHDA and CDR2 SQIVND (reference sequence). This CDR3 contains 16 residues. V was pared by 1 base and J by 8 bases, with 8 bases of the junction left unmatched. CDR3 DNA sequence: TGTGCCAGTAGTATAGTCTCGGCTAGCGGGAGTTATGAGCAGTTCTTC. Translating gives CASSIVSASGSYEQFF.

This clonotype was seen only a few times. A much larger clone lies a single base off, so this may be a read error. The genes are TRBV7-8 and TRBJ2-6, with D maybe TRBD1 (5 bases). Germline V gives CDR1 SGHVS, CDR2 FQNEAQ. CDR3 length: 18 amino acids. CDR3 region: CASSSPGLDFSGANALTF. The CDR3 DNA reads TGTGCCAGCAGCTCTCCGGGCCTAGATTTCTCTGGGGCCAACGCCCTGACTTTC.

This clonotype was observed many times. V is TRBV14 and J is TRBJ1-2, with a weak D call TRBD1 (6 bases). The V end lost 1 base, the J end lost 4 bases, and 10 bases lay between the germline ends. CDR3 length: 14 residues. CDR1 SGHDN and CDR2 FVKESK come from the germline V gene. The chain's CDR3 is CASSQVGRGYGYTF. In DNA form, the CDR3 reads TGTGCCAGCAGCCAAGTTGGCAGGGGCTATGGCTACACCTTC.

The chain is built from TRBV20-1 and TRBJ2-3; D ambiguous. With 3 bases removed from V and 2 bases from J, the gap between germline ends came to 3 bases. This CDR3 has 11 residues. Germline CDR1 DFQATT, CDR2 SNEGSKA (reference sequence). The CDR3 here is CSARTTDTQYF. CDR3 nucleotide sequence: TGCAGTGCTAGGACCACAGATACGCAGTATTTT.

Of note for this clonotype: This clone may be a read error of a much larger clone one base away. The DNA for the CDR3 is TGTGCCAGCAGTTTAAATAATTACAATGAGCAGTACTTC. This codes for CASSLNNYNEQYF. This sequence joins TRBV27 and TRBJ2-1; D remains unclear. The assigned J gene may be wrong: the sequence end matches TRBJ2-7 better. Germline V gene sequence: CDR1 MNHEY, CDR2 SMNVEV (reference sequence). The CDR3 length is 13 residues.

In this sample, this clonotype turned up many times. The chain combines TRBV30 with TRBJ2-5; D unresolved. Germline lookup yields CDR1 GTSNPN and CDR2 SVGIG (reference sequence). This CDR3 contains 13 residues. The ends were cut back, 0 bases at V and 5 bases at J, with 10 bases in the middle. The CDR3 DNA is TGTGCCTGGAGTGTACGACCGGTGGAGACCCAGTACTTC. Translating gives CAWSVRPVETQYF. Supplemented by reference TRBV30 and TRBJ2-5, the full variable domain reads SQTIHQWPATLVQPVGSPLSLECTVEGTSNPNLYWYRQAAGRGLQLLFYSVGIGQISSEVPQNLSASRPQDRQFILSSKKLLLSDSGFYLCAWSVRPVETQYFGPGTRLLVL.

This clonotype turned up a few times. This sequence may be a read error, since a much larger clone differs from it by one base. The rearrangement joins TRBV11-3 to TRBJ2-1; D is possibly TRBD1 (5 bases). This CDR3 is built from 15 residues. Germline CDR1 is SGHNT and CDR2 is YENEEA. V was pared by 8 bases and J by 4 bases, with 18 bases between. CDR3 amino acids: CASGSRQQDYNEQFF. The CDR3, as DNA: TGTGCCAGCGGCTCCCGACAGCAAGATTACAATGAGCAGTTCTTC.

Many counts were recorded for this clonotype. The chain couples TRBV2 to TRBJ2-5, with a weak D call TRBD2 (6 bases). The CDR3 has 12 amino acids. Germline CDR1 reads SNHLY; CDR2 reads FYNNEI. Trimming left V 7 bases short and J 4 bases short, with 10 bases between. Here the CDR3 reads CASTEGRETQYF. DNA for the CDR3: TGTGCCAGCACGGAGGGTAGAGAGACCCAGTACTTC.

This clonotype was seen ten or more times. The chain is built from TRBV4-3 and TRBJ1-1; D gene unclear. The length of the CDR3 is 15 residues. The germline gives CDR1 LGHNA, CDR2 YSLEER. V was cut by 1 base and J by 1 base, with 10 bases left in between. CDR3 DNA: TGCGCCAGCAGCCAAGGTTTGGGATCGAACACTGAAGCTTTCTTT. This sequence encodes CASSQGLGSNTEAFF.